The 21 T cell receptor beta chains given below trace back to one sample, sequenced in a study of PD-1 blockade in classical Hodgkin lymphoma. Brentuximab vedotin exposure varied, and every patient relapsed after autologous stem cell transplantation. Profiled with immunoSEQ multiplex PCR; TCRdb holds only in-frame clones, not every one. The sample includes around 96,000 clones, over 70% seen only once; the top ten take over 9%. The sample was peripheral blood mononuclear cells (PBMCs), taken at baseline. The receptor source for this set is a human donor with classical Hodgkin lymphoma.

As concerns this clone: Other nucleotide sequences in the sample specify the same CDR3. The gene calls are TRBV7-2 and TRBJ2-5; a possible D gene is TRBD1 (6 bases). V lost 5 bases to trimming and J lost 0 bases, with 10 bases between them. Germline-derived CDR1 and CDR2 are SGHTA and FQGNSA. The CDR3 runs 14 residues. This CDR3 reads CASSIGTNQETQYF. Here the CDR3 DNA reads TGTGCCAGCAGCATCGGGACAAACCAAGAGACCCAGTACTTC.

The chain is built from TRBV7-8 and TRBJ2-3; 7 positions agree with TRBD2. V was clipped by 2 bases and J by 4 bases; unmatched bases: 6. The length of the CDR3 is 15 residues. Looked up from germline, CDR1 is SGHVS and CDR2 is FQNEAQ. DNA for the CDR3: TGTGCCAGCAGCTTAAGCGGGGTTGTCCCAGATACGCAGTATTTT. Translated, it gives CASSLSGVVPDTQYF.

This chain uses TRBV5-1 with TRBJ2-3; D is perhaps TRBD1 (5 bases). The length of the CDR3 is 15 residues. V lost 6 bases and J 0 bases, leaving 14 bases between the germline ends. Germline CDR1 reads SGHRS; CDR2 reads YFSETQ. CDR3 DNA sequence: TGCGCCAGCAAAATTATCACAGGTAGCACAGATACGCAGTATTTT. Amino acid sequence: CASKIITGSTDTQYF.

This clone was recorded only once. The gene calls are TRBV7-8 and TRBJ2-7; tentatively, D is TRBD2 (5 bases). CDR1 and CDR2 (germline): SGHVS, FQNEAQ. The CDR3 runs 14 residues. V lost 5 bases and J lost 0, with 11 bases in between. CDR3 sequence reads: CASSPSGGSYEQYF. CDR3 DNA: TGTGCCAGCAGCCCCTCCGGAGGCTCCTACGAGCAGTACTTC.

This chain joins TRBV6-5 and TRBJ1-1, with D uncertain. CDR1 MNHEY and CDR2 SVGAGI come from the germline V gene. Trimming shortened V by 6 bases and J by 5 bases, and 13 bases separated the two germline ends. This CDR3 region has 13 residues. The CDR3 nucleotides read TGTGCCAGCAGCGAACAAGTTAAAACTGAAGCTTTCTTT. Amino acids: CASSEQVKTEAFF.

The rearrangement uses TRBV6-1 and TRBJ2-7, with D maybe TRBD2 (7 bases). V shed 3 bases and J shed 2 bases, with 17 bases lying between them. The CDR3 extends over 16 amino acids. CDR1 MNHNS and CDR2 SASEGT come from the germline V gene. In DNA, the CDR3 is TGTGCCAGCAGTGAGGGAGGGGGAGTTGTCACCTACGAGCAGTACTTC. This translates into CASSEGGGVVTYEQYF.

The chain employs TRBV5-1 and TRBJ1-1; D may be TRBD1 (5 bases). Germline V CDR1 and CDR2: SGHRS, YFSETQ. The CDR3 extends over 13 amino acids. Deletions cut 4 bases from V and 4 bases from J, with 11 bases between. CDR3 sequence: CASSPGGFTEAFF. CDR3 DNA sequence: TGCGCCAGCAGCCCTGGGGGTTTCACTGAAGCTTTCTTT. The full variable domain, in which reference TRBV5-1 and TRBJ1-1 provide the parts outside the CDR3, is KAGVTQTPRYLIKTRGQQVTLSCSPISGHRSVSWYQQTPGQGLQFLFEYFSETQRNKGNFPGRFSGRQFSNSRSEMNVSTLELGDSALYLCASSPGGFTEAFFGQGTRLTVV.

Points on this clone: The same CDR3 arises from other DNA sequences in this sample as well. The DNA for the CDR3 is TGTGCCAGCAGCTTGGTCGGAGAGACCCAGTACTTC. It translates to CASSLVGETQYF. The chain is built from TRBV5-4 and TRBJ2-5; D is unresolved. The germline CDR1 and CDR2 sequences are SGHNT and YYREEE (reference sequence). V was cut by 0 bases and J by 4 bases, with 4 bases left in between. The CDR3 is 12 residues long.

This chain joins TRBV9 and TRBJ2-3, with a weak D call TRBD2 (6 bases). The V and J ends lost 7 bases and 2 bases respectively, with 14 bases between them. The CDR3 is 14 amino acids. Germline V gene lookup returns CDR1 SGDLS and CDR2 YYNGEE. CDR3 loop: CASAGTAYTDTQYF. CDR3 coding DNA: TGTGCCAGCGCGGGAACGGCATACACAGATACGCAGTATTTT.

The chain carries TRBV10-3 and TRBJ2-1, with 11 bases that match TRBD2. V was pared by 4 bases and J by 6 bases, with 14 bases of the junction left unmatched. CDR1 ENHRY and CDR2 SYGVKD come from the germline V gene. The CDR3 runs to 18 residues. The CDR3 DNA reads TGTGCCATCAGTGGCCAAACTAGCGGGAGCGGAGGAGGCAATGAGCAGTTCTTC. This translates into CAISGQTSGSGGGNEQFF.

The rearrangement joins TRBV7-2 to TRBJ2-7; 10 bases agree with TRBD2. Per germline, CDR1 SGHTA and CDR2 FQGNSA. With V trimmed by 4 bases and J by 3 bases, 12 bases remained unmatched. There are 17 residues in the CDR3. The DNA of the CDR3 is TGTGCCAGCAGCTCAAGGGCTAGCGGGAGACCTCTCTACGAGCAGTACTTC. Translating gives CASSSRASGRPLYEQYF.

This sequence joins TRBV11-2 and TRBJ2-7, with 10 bases matching TRBD1. J gave up 4 bases and V 2 bases, and 5 bases lay outside the gene matches. From germline, CDR1 is SGHAT and CDR2 FQNNGV. The CDR3 runs 15 residues. CDR3 protein: CASSLLWDRGYEQYF. As DNA, the CDR3 is TGTGCCAGCAGCTTATTATGGGACAGGGGATACGAGCAGTACTTC. The full variable domain, its missing parts supplied by reference TRBV11-2 and TRBJ2-7, is EAGVAQSPRYKIIEKRQSVAFWCNPISGHATLYWYQQILGQGPKLLIQFQNNGVVDDSQLPKDRFSAERLKGVDSTLKIQPAKLEDSAVYLCASSLLWDRGYEQYFGPGTRLTVT.

The gene calls are TRBV2 and TRBJ2-1; D unresolved. Germline V gene data show CDR1 as SNHLY and CDR2 as FYNNEI. Trimming pared 8 bases from V and 4 bases from J, leaving 6 bases between. The CDR3 loop spans 11 amino acids. The CDR3 DNA follows: TGTGCCAGCCAGGAGTACAATGAGCAGTTCTTC. Its protein product is CASQEYNEQFF.

This chain uses TRBV19 with TRBJ2-7; TRBD2 aligns across 7 bases. CDR3 length: 13 amino acids. The trim removed 3 bases at V and 5 bases at J, leaving 4 bases unmatched. Germline V gives CDR1 LNHDA, CDR2 SQIVND (reference sequence). CDR3 in DNA: TGTGCCAGTAGTATGACTAGCTACGACGAGCAGTACTTC. It is translated as CASSMTSYDEQYF.

The rearrangement uses TRBV6-5 and TRBJ1-1; tentative D call: TRBD1 (5 bases). V lost 1 base and J 8 bases, leaving 5 bases between the germline ends. Germline loops: CDR1 MNHEY, CDR2 SVGAGI. This CDR3 contains 11 residues. The chain's CDR3 is CASSYWTEAFF. CDR3 sequence (DNA): TGTGCCAGCAGTTACTGGACAGAAGCTTTCTTT.

V is TRBV6-4 and J is TRBJ2-2; no clear D gene. The CDR3 is 14 residues long. Germline V gene data show CDR1 as MRHNA and CDR2 as SNTAGT. V was cut by 5 bases and J by 1 base, with 8 bases left in between. The CDR3 bases are TGTGCCAGCAGTCTGGCGGTGAACACCGGGGAGCTGTTTTTT. It specifies CASSLAVNTGELFF.

The chain carries TRBV28 and TRBJ2-3; TRBD2 is a possible D gene (5 bases). The germline CDR1 and CDR2 sequences are MDHEN and SYDVKM. The CDR3 has 16 amino acids. The V end was cut by 8 bases, the J end by 0 bases, with 18 bases between. The CDR3 region has the DNA TGTGCCAGCGTCCCACTATTTGGAGGAAGCACAGATACGCAGTATTTT. It translates to CASVPLFGGSTDTQYF.

V usage is TRBV5-1 and J usage is TRBJ1-4; D is ambiguous. V lost 4 bases and J 3 bases, leaving 10 bases between the germline ends. The V gene's germline CDR1 is SGHRS and CDR2 YFSETQ. The CDR3 consists of 14 residues. CDR3 region: CASSMTSPNEKLFF. CDR3 coding DNA: TGCGCCAGCAGCATGACAAGCCCTAATGAAAAACTGTTTTTT. The full variable domain, in which reference TRBV5-1 and TRBJ1-4 provide the parts outside the CDR3, is KAGVTQTPRYLIKTRGQQVTLSCSPISGHRSVSWYQQTPGQGLQFLFEYFSETQRNKGNFPGRFSGRQFSNSRSEMNVSTLELGDSALYLCASSMTSPNEKLFFGSGTQLSVL.

This clone was seen only once. This sequence joins TRBV28 and TRBJ1-3; the match to TRBD1 covers 8 bases. The CDR3 runs 15 residues. CDR1 MDHEN and CDR2 SYDVKM come from the germline V gene. Trimming cost V 7 bases and J 0 bases; bases outside gene matches: 5. As DNA, the CDR3 is TGTGCCAGCAACATGGGACAGGACTCTGGAAACACCATATATTTT. Amino acids: CASNMGQDSGNTIYF.

The rearrangement uses TRBV28 and TRBJ1-4; 8 bases map to TRBD1. The V segment lost 7 bases and the J segment 7 bases; nucleotides outside the gene matches: 5. The CDR3 loop spans 13 amino acids. Germline loops: CDR1 MDHEN, CDR2 SYDVKM. CDR3 in amino acids: CASTGTGFEKLFF. The CDR3 nucleotides are TGTGCCAGCACCGGGACAGGCTTTGAAAAACTGTTTTTT.

The chain combines TRBV7-9 with TRBJ2-1, with D tentatively TRBD1 (6 bases). V gave up 5 bases and J gave up 4 bases, with 12 bases separating them. Germline V CDR1 and CDR2: SEHNR, FQNEAQ (reference sequence). There are 14 residues in the CDR3. The CDR3 nucleotides read TGTGCCAGCAGCCTTGGGACAACTTACAATGAGCAGTTCTTC. Its protein product is CASSLGTTYNEQFF.